This T cell receptor (beta chain) was sequenced in a study of glioma-infiltrating T cells after dendritic cell vaccination. About the study: Monocyte-derived dendritic cells, cultured approximately 7 days with IL-4 and GM-CSF, were pulsed with autologous tumor lysate. Study-level findings and limits: Survival was not directly related to TCR clonality in these patients.

V gave up 1 base and J gave up 6 bases; unmatched junction bases: 5. The germline gives CDR1 MNHEY, CDR2 SMNVEV (reference sequence). There are 14 residues in the CDR3. Some clones are missing from TCRdb's copy, which holds only in-frame ones; the method was immunoSEQ multiplex PCR. Of 90,000 to 110,000 clones listed, around 89% are singletons. Time point defined: after dendritic cell vaccination, including at tumor progression/relapse. This clone was recorded only once. The antigen is unknown. This chain uses TRBV27 with TRBJ2-7; TRBD1 agrees at 8 bases. The receptor comes from a human donor with glioblastoma. This specimen was blood, taken after dendritic cell vaccination. CDR3 loop: CASSLLPGGAEQYF. The CDR3 DNA reads as TGTGCCAGCAGTTTATTGCCAGGGGGCGCCGAGCAGTACTTC.